Listed below are T cell receptor beta chains from one sample, sequenced in a study of neoadjuvant anti-PD-1 for oral cavity cancer. Assay: immunoSEQ multiplex PCR; the TCRdb copy retains only in-frame clones and omits some. This sample has roughly 15,000 clones; 76% occur once, and the top ten carry 2% to 2.5%. Sequences were derived from PBMCs, sampled after nivolumab (anti-PD-1) treatment. The receptor source for this set is a person aged 40 to 85 with oral cavity squamous cell carcinoma. Both conserved end residues are part of each CDR3. The D gene is left open where the match is weak.

CDR3 length	J gene	V gene	D gene	CDR3 protein	CDR3 DNA
12	TRBJ2-7	TRBV6-5	-	CASSYAGYEQYF	TGTGCCAGCAGTTACGCCGGGTACGAGCAGTACTTC
16	TRBJ2-1	TRBV13	TRBD2	CASSPAAGGPYNEQFF	TGTGCCAGCAGCCCCGCGGCGGGAGGCCCCTACAATGAGCAGTTCTTC
15	TRBJ2-7	TRBV11-2	TRBD2	CASSLDGGSSYEQYF	TGTGCCAGCAGCTTAGACGGCGGGAGTTCCTACGAGCAGTACTTC
11	TRBJ1-2	TRBV30	-	CAWSRVYGYTF	TGTGCCTGGAGCAGGGTATATGGCTACACCTTC
14	TRBJ2-5	TRBV7-2	-	CASSLRRTQETQYF	TGTGCCAGCAGTCTGCGACGTACACAAGAGACCCAGTACTTC
13	TRBJ2-1	TRBV6-4	TRBD1	CASRRTGDNEQFF	TGTGCCAGCAGGAGAACAGGGGACAATGAGCAGTTCTTC
17	TRBJ1-1	TRBV27	-	CASTPIRGWRVNTEAFF	TGTGCCAGCACTCCAATTAGGGGTTGGAGGGTGAACACTGAAGCTTTCTTT
17	TRBJ1-2	TRBV4-1	-	CASSTLGRGGFAYGYTF	TGCGCCAGCAGCACTCTGGGCCGGGGGGGTTTTGCCTATGGCTACACCTTC
15	TRBJ2-1	TRBV5-4	-	CASSLTWGVHNEQFF	TGTGCCAGCAGCTTGACCTGGGGAGTCCACAATGAGCAGTTCTTC
16	TRBJ1-2	TRBV28	TRBD1	CASSLVLNRGNYGYTF	TGTGCCAGCAGTTTGGTATTAAACAGGGGCAACTATGGCTACACCTTC